This TCR beta chain was retrieved from a study of blood T cell repertoires in COVID-19. Study overall: Researchers got acute and convalescent COVID-19 samples from the United States, Italy and Spain. Sources were T cells, B-cell-depleted T cells, or PBMCs; the material itself was cDNA or gDNA.

Original methodology: Estimates of nucleated cell counts were drawn from the amplification of reference gene primers. Libraries were prepared by immunoSEQ multiplex PCR; TCRdb keeps only in-frame clonotypes and omits some of them. Clone size and V and J calls were adopted from that table, with D and trimming inferred from the DNA. The sample shows under 200,000 clones, approximately 84% of them seen only once. Germline V lookup: CDR1 GTSNPN, CDR2 SVGIG (reference sequence). V lost 2 bases and J 6 bases, leaving 17 bases between the germline ends. The CDR3 has 16 amino acids. Sequencing input: peripheral blood. This sequence was found in an elderly woman with acute or convalescent COVID-19. The rearrangement uses TRBV30 and TRBJ1-6; possible D gene TRBD1, 5 bases. The CDR3 loop reads CAWSPRPGEGNSPLHF. CDR3 bases: TGTGCCTGGAGTCCTAGACCGGGGGAAGGTAATTCACCCCTCCACTTT.